This T cell receptor (beta chain) derives from a study of T cells in Graves' hyperthyroidism and ophthalmopathy. Germline-derived CDR1 and CDR2 are DFQATT and SNEGSKA (reference sequence). This CDR3 spans 13 amino acids. Amplification targeted TCR beta CDR3 regions from RNA transcripts. The TCR CDR3 was amplified in a first-round RT-PCR using the HTBI primer set. One entry per CDR3 protein results from TCRdb running MiXCR on the multiplex PCR reads. The table lists about 610,000 distinct CDR3 sequences, around 15% of them singletons. For this clonotype: The junction differs from germline at one of its ends, possibly a read error.

Input material: blood. The receptor was derived from a woman aged 40 to 55 with Graves' ophthalmopathy. The chain couples TRBV20-1 to TRBJ2-5, with 8 bases matching TRBD2. Written as DNA, the CDR3 is TGCAGTGCTACACTAGCGGTCCAAGCGACCCAGTACTTC. The encoded protein is CSATLAVQATQYF.